This T cell receptor beta chain was recovered during a study of cytomegalovirus exposure and HLA in healthy donors. The CDR3 totals 14 residues. Germline lookup yields CDR1 MGHRA and CDR2 YSYEKL. V shed 2 bases and J shed 6 bases, with 14 bases lying between them. With 60 Vbeta and 13 Jbeta primers, the PCR was carried out. TCRdb keeps only in-frame clones here, not all; method: immunoSEQ multiplex PCR. The sample has fewer than 200,000 clones, roughly 84% seen once. The V and J genes are TRBV4-1 and TRBJ2-7; no reliable D call. The sequenced sample was PBMCs. This sequence originates from a girl under three years old in good health and CMV-seronegative. The CDR3 region has the DNA TGCGCCAGCAGCCAACCTTTGATAAGAGGCGAGCAGTACTTC. It specifies CASSQPLIRGEQYF.